This T cell receptor beta chain was recovered during a study of blood T cell repertoires in COVID-19. Sequencing was performed with immunoSEQ multiplex PCR; in TCRdb, only in-frame clones are kept and a portion is missing. The sample has around 35,000 clones; 70% to 90% are singletons. Germline lookup yields CDR1 LGHDT and CDR2 YNNKEL (reference sequence). V was cut by 2 bases and J by 8 bases, with 18 bases left in between. This CDR3 has 15 amino acids. The specimen sequenced was peripheral blood. The rearrangement links TRBV3-1 (or the pseudogene TRBV3-2) to TRBJ1-2; D may be TRBD1 (5 bases). This clonotype was sampled from a human donor in a cohort sampled during active COVID-19. CDR3 nucleotide sequence: TGTGCCAGCAGCCAACGTCGGACACTTATGTTCGGCTACACCTTC. Amino acid sequence: CASSQRRTLMFGYTF.